These 12 T cell receptor beta chains originate from one sample sequenced in a study of Ad26.COV2.S vaccination and SARS-CoV-2 variants. Treatment given: around 19 received Ad26.COV2.S at low or high dose, single or two shots; 5 received placebo; per-sample allocation not given. Sample collection was performed on day 63 after the first vaccine or placebo injection. The data were produced by immunoSEQ multiplex PCR, yet TCRdb's version contains in-frame clones alone and is incomplete. The table includes fewer than 400,000 clones, about 85% detected once. This sample comprised peripheral blood, obtained in a trial of Ad26.COV2.S vaccine versus placebo. Receptor source: a person aged 18 to 59 who received the Ad26.COV2.S COVID-19 vaccine or a placebo.

V gene TRBV7-3 combines with J gene TRBJ1-1; no clear D. Germline V CDR1 and CDR2: SGHTA, FQGTGA. The V end was cut by 5 bases, the J end by 4 bases, with 11 bases between. This CDR3 has 13 residues. Here the CDR3 reads CASSVNPGTEAFF. The CDR3 DNA sequence: TGTGCCAGCAGCGTAAACCCTGGCACTGAAGCTTTCTTT.

The chain couples TRBV5-1 to TRBJ2-7; D is perhaps TRBD1 (6 bases). The CDR3 has 13 residues. V gave up 4 bases and J gave up 3 bases, with 11 bases separating them. From germline, CDR1 is SGHRS and CDR2 YFSETQ. CDR3 bases: TGCGCCAGCAGCCATGGACAGTACTACGAGCAGTACTTC. As protein: CASSHGQYYEQYF.

This clone appeared a single time. The chain recombines TRBV27 with TRBJ2-7; D is possibly TRBD2 (5 bases). This CDR3 is 14 amino acids long. Germline V gene lookup returns CDR1 MNHEY and CDR2 SMNVEV (reference sequence). V shed 0 bases and J shed 3 bases, with 9 bases lying between them. The CDR3 loop reads CASSLSGMGYEQYF. DNA of the CDR3: TGTGCCAGCAGTTTATCCGGGATGGGCTACGAGCAGTACTTC.

This clone was seen only a few times. The chain is built from TRBV4-1 and TRBJ2-7; D possibly corresponds to TRBD1 (6 bases). Germline CDR1 MGHRA, CDR2 YSYEKL. V shed 3 bases and J shed 2 bases, with 11 bases lying between them. This CDR3 region has 14 residues. The CDR3 DNA follows: TGCGCCAGCAGCCAGGAAGGACAGACCTACGAGCAGTACTTC. It specifies CASSQEGQTYEQYF.

The chain links TRBV7-3 to TRBJ1-1; a possible D gene is TRBD1 (5 bases). The CDR3 spans 15 residues. V was cut by 1 base and J by 1 base, with 10 bases left in between. Per germline, CDR1 SGHTA and CDR2 FQGTGA. CDR3 sequence reads: CASSLNGGANTEAFF. CDR3 in DNA: TGTGCCAGCAGCTTAAACGGAGGGGCGAACACTGAAGCTTTCTTT.

The chain is built from TRBV5-1 and TRBJ2-6, with 11 bases aligning to TRBD1. This CDR3 is built from 18 residues. After removal of 5 bases from V and 0 bases from J, the junction contained 7 bases not matched to a gene. The germline CDR1 and CDR2 sequences are SGHRS and YFSETQ. The CDR3 region is CASRIGTGGSSGANVLTF. CDR3 in DNA: TGCGCCAGCAGGATAGGGACAGGGGGTTCCTCTGGGGCCAACGTCCTGACTTTC. Together with reference TRBV5-1 and TRBJ2-6, the CDR3 gives the full variable domain: KAGVTQTPRYLIKTRGQQVTLSCSPISGHRSVSWYQQTPGQGLQFLFEYFSETQRNKGNFPGRFSGRQFSNSRSEMNVSTLELGDSALYLCASRIGTGGSSGANVLTFGAGSRLTVL.

The chain recombines TRBV11-3 with TRBJ1-2, with 10 bases identical to TRBD1. CDR3 length: 16 amino acids. The germline CDR1 and CDR2 sequences are SGHNT and YENEEA. V was clipped by 4 bases and J by 1 base; unmatched bases: 6. This CDR3 is CASSSPTGGINYGYTF. The CDR3 DNA follows: TGTGCCAGCAGCTCCCCGACAGGGGGCATTAACTATGGCTACACCTTC.

The V call is TRBV7-9, the J call TRBJ2-7, with D maybe TRBD2 (6 bases). V was cut by 6 bases and J by 3 bases, with 15 bases left in between. CDR1 is SEHNR and CDR2 is FQNEAQ in the germline V gene (reference sequence). The CDR3 loop spans 14 amino acids. The CDR3 protein is CASRPLGGNYEQYF. For the CDR3, the DNA is TGTGCCAGCAGACCCCTTGGGGGGAACTACGAGCAGTACTTC.

The V call is TRBV20-1, the J call TRBJ1-1, with D perhaps TRBD1 (5 bases). The CDR3 length is 13 residues. Trimming took 3 bases from V and 2 from J, leaving 10 bases between them. CDR1 and CDR2 (germline): DFQATT, SNEGSKA (reference sequence). CDR3 nucleotide sequence: TGCAGTGCTAGTGACAGCCTTAACACTGAAGCTTTCTTT. Translating gives CSASDSLNTEAFF.

V and J are TRBV5-6 and TRBJ1-1; maybe TRBD1 (6 bases). Germline loops: CDR1 SGHDT, CDR2 YYEEEE. CDR3 length: 16 residues. The V and J ends lost 7 bases and 6 bases respectively, with 25 bases between them. The CDR3 protein is CASGGVGQGTGPEAFF. Here the CDR3 DNA reads TGTGCCAGCGGCGGCGTAGGTCAGGGGACGGGACCTGAAGCTTTCTTT.

This clone was counted once. The chain couples TRBV11-3 to TRBJ2-6, with 10 bases that match TRBD1. The CDR3 is 18 amino acids. Germline V gives CDR1 SGHNT, CDR2 YENEEA. The V gene end was trimmed by 5 bases and the J gene end by 4 bases; junction bases not matched to a gene: 11. The DNA of the CDR3 is TGTGCCAGCAGCCTGGGGGGGACAGGGGCGCCCGGGGCCAACGTCCTGACTTTC. Protein: CASSLGGTGAPGANVLTF.

The J gene is TRBJ1-2, the V gene TRBV18; perhaps TRBD1 as D (6 bases). Trimming removed 3 bases from V and 2 bases from J, with 19 bases in between. The CDR3 consists of 17 residues. The germline V gene has CDR1 KGHSH and CDR2 LQKENI. This CDR3 reads CASSPAQQGRRNYGYTF. Here the CDR3 DNA reads TGTGCCAGCTCACCGGCTCAACAGGGCAGGCGGAACTATGGCTACACCTTC.